This T cell receptor (beta chain) was recorded in a study of OX40 agonist ivuxolimab in advanced cancers. Turning to the study itself: Therapy given before enrollment (anti-PD-1, anti-PD-L1 or anti-CTLA-4) was allowed, and 40% to 50% had some. There were three patients with partial responses, one having hepatocellular carcinoma and two cutaneous melanoma.

Using immunoSEQ multiplex PCR, the repertoire was profiled, and TCRdb retains in-frame clones only, with some absent. The table records over 55,000 clones, 88% of them present only once. Findings and caveats of the study: No antigen was identified for the clonally expanded peripheral T cells.

CDR3 size: 12 residues. Trimming pared 4 bases from V and 9 bases from J, leaving 13 bases between. Germline values: CDR1 GTSNPN, CDR2 SVGIG (reference sequence). Points on this clone: What it binds is not known.

This TCR was recovered from an adult with an advanced solid tumor such as melanoma, head and neck, liver or kidney cancer. The sequenced sample was CD4+ or CD8+ T cells sorted from blood, obtained in a trial of the OX40 agonist ivuxolimab. The chain is built from TRBV30 and TRBJ2-1; D is perhaps TRBD2 (5 bases). CDR3 nucleotide sequence: TGTGCCTGGATTACTAGTTCGGGTGAGCAGTTCTTC. It is translated as CAWITSSGEQFF.